These 25 T cell receptor beta chains came from one sample sequenced in a study of blood T cells in healthy people across ages. Through a sample-barcoded 5' primer and a J-beta primer mix, a second PCR was run for roughly 7 to 11 cycles. Each CDR3 protein gets one entry after TCRdb re-called the 5' RACE reads with MiXCR. The sample has roughly 680,000 distinct CDR3 sequences, 20% to 25% seen once. The sequenced sample was blood. These receptors were taken from an older man in good health.

The V gene is TRBV18, the J gene TRBJ2-5, with TRBD2 identical over 8 bases. The CDR3 is 14 amino acids. In germline, CDR1 is KGHSH, CDR2 LQKENI. J lost 11 bases, V lost 4 bases, and 12 bases had no gene match. CDR3 in amino acids: CASSLESAGAEQYF. CDR3 coding DNA: TGTGCCAGCTCACTCGAATCAGCGGGAGCGGAGCAGTACTTC.

The chain is built from TRBV28 and TRBJ2-5; no firm D call. The CDR3 runs to 12 residues. Germline-derived CDR1 and CDR2 are MDHEN and SYDVKM. Between the trimmed V and J ends, which lost 10 bases and 4 bases, there was a span of 13 bases. CDR3 region: CATRGPPETQYF. In DNA, the CDR3 is TGTGCCACCCGTGGACCTCCAGAGACCCAGTACTTC.

This chain connects TRBV12-3 or TRBV12-4 to TRBJ2-7; D possibly corresponds to TRBD2 (5 bases). CDR3 size: 12 residues. Trimming removed 0 bases at V and 6 bases at J, with 6 bases between. CDR3 loop: CASSLAAGEQYF. The CDR3 bases are TGTGCCAGCAGTTTAGCGGCGGGCGAGCAGTACTTC.

This clonotype was seen a single time. At one boundary the junction diverges from the germline segment, which might be a read error. The V and J genes are TRBV7-9 and TRBJ2-5; 10 nucleotides match TRBD2. Germline V gene lookup returns CDR1 SEHNR and CDR2 FQNEAQ (reference sequence). The CDR3 is 16 residues long. The CDR3 region has the DNA TGTGCCAGCAGCCTAGTCGGACTAGCGGATTACAATGAGCGGTTCTTC. It encodes CASSLVGLADYNERFF.

V usage is TRBV7-9 and J usage is TRBJ1-1; no clear D. V lost 7 bases and J lost 3, with 6 bases in between. The CDR3 has 11 amino acids. Germline CDR1 SEHNR, CDR2 FQNEAQ (reference sequence). The CDR3 DNA follows: TGTGCCAGCAACCGATACACTGAAGCTTTCTTT. Translated: CASNRYTEAFF.

The rearrangement joins TRBV2 to TRBJ2-2, with TRBD1 matching 10 bases. The trim removed 6 bases at V and 3 bases at J, leaving 10 bases unmatched. This CDR3 contains 17 residues. Germline CDR1 is SNHLY and CDR2 is FYNNEI. The CDR3: CASRGDRGSTHTGELFF. The CDR3 coding sequence is TGTGCCAGCAGGGGGGACAGGGGCTCCACTCACACCGGGGAGCTGTTTTTT.

The genes are TRBV12-3 or TRBV12-4 and TRBJ2-5, with 10 bases lining up with TRBD1. The DNA end is more similar to TRBJ2-1, so the J call may be wrong. The CDR3 has 15 amino acids. The DNA of the CDR3 is TGTGCCAGCAGTTCGACAGGGGGCTCCGGAATTGAGCAGTTCTTC. Protein sequence: CASSSTGGSGIEQFF.

The CDR3 is CSASTTSGSTGELFF. The DNA of the CDR3 is TGCAGTGCTAGTACGACTAGCGGGAGTACCGGGGAGCTGTTTTTT. The V and J genes are TRBV20-1 and TRBJ2-2, with 12 bases that match TRBD2. The CDR3 covers 15 residues. Per the germline V gene, CDR1 is DFQATT and CDR2 is SNEGSKA (reference sequence). V lost 3 bases, J lost 5 bases, and 4 bases stayed unmatched.

The chain employs TRBV18 and TRBJ2-7; D unresolved. The CDR3 runs to 13 residues. Deletions cut 3 bases from V and 9 bases from J, with 15 bases between. Germline values: CDR1 KGHSH, CDR2 LQKENI. The CDR3 spells CASSPNPRDVQYF. In DNA, the CDR3 is TGTGCCAGCTCACCCAACCCCCGAGACGTGCAGTACTTC.

The chain uses TRBV5-1 and TRBJ1-1; the D gene is possibly TRBD1 (5 bases). The germline V and J ends were trimmed by 2 bases and 5 bases, with 13 bases remaining between them. Germline V CDR1 and CDR2: SGHRS, YFSETQ. There are 14 residues in the CDR3. CDR3 sequence reads: CASSFSNGGTEAFF. The CDR3 nucleotides are TGCGCCAGCAGCTTCTCTAATGGGGGGACTGAAGCTTTCTTT.

This clonotype was seen a few times. The chain recombines TRBV12-3 or TRBV12-4 with TRBJ1-4, with a possible D match to TRBD1 (5 bases). The V gene lost 4 bases and the J gene lost 7 bases, with 16 bases spanning the gap. The CDR3 extends over 15 amino acids. In DNA form, the CDR3 reads TGTGCCAGCAGTTCCGGGTCGGGGACGGGTGAAAAACTGTTTTTT. It translates to CASSSGSGTGEKLFF.

This clonotype came up many times. The chain links TRBV20-1 to TRBJ1-6; maybe TRBD1 (6 bases). The CDR3 is 17 residues long. Germline CDR1 is DFQATT and CDR2 is SNEGSKA (reference sequence). V dropped 0 bases and J dropped 3 bases, with 15 bases sitting between them. The CDR3 reads CSARDGGATGYNSPLHF. CDR3 sequence (DNA): TGCAGTGCTAGAGATGGGGGGGCGACAGGCTATAATTCACCCCTCCACTTT.

The rearrangement links TRBV15 to TRBJ2-2; 8 positions agree with TRBD1. V was pared by 0 bases and J by 4 bases, with 10 bases of the junction left unmatched. The germline V gene has CDR1 LNHNV and CDR2 YYDKDF (reference sequence). CDR3 length equals 18 residues. In DNA, the CDR3 is TGTGCCACCAGCAGAGATCCTGTGACAGGGGTGGTCACCGGGGAGCTGTTTTTT. Translated: CATSRDPVTGVVTGELFF.

This clonotype occurred many times. The V gene is TRBV5-1, the J gene TRBJ2-1; 12 positions match TRBD2. In germline, CDR1 is SGHRS, CDR2 YFSETQ. The CDR3 runs to 14 residues. V shed 2 bases and J 7 bases; nucleotides not matched to a gene: 1. CDR3 sequence (DNA): TGCGCCAGCAGCTTAACTAGCGGGGGGAATGAGCAGTTCTTC. This codes for CASSLTSGGNEQFF.

This clonotype was seen more than once but under ten times. The rearrangement links TRBV19 to TRBJ2-5; a weak D match, TRBD1 (6 bases). The closer fit of TRBJ2-7 to the DNA end suggests the J call may be wrong. CDR1 is LNHDA and CDR2 is SQIVND in the germline V gene (reference sequence). The CDR3 covers 13 residues. The CDR3 reads CATAGTPNYEQYF. The CDR3 DNA follows: TGTGCCACTGCCGGGACACCTAACTACGAGCAGTACTTC.

This clonotype turned up a few times. J is TRBJ2-4 and V is TRBV2; D is perhaps TRBD2 (6 bases). The germline V gene has CDR1 SNHLY and CDR2 FYNNEI. The CDR3 has 13 amino acids. Trimming cost V 5 bases and J 6 bases, with 11 bases left between them. CDR3 sequence (DNA): TGTGCCAGCAGTAACCTCGGGAGAAACATTCAGTACTTC. It is translated as CASSNLGRNIQYF.

The chain recombines TRBV6-1 with TRBJ2-6; 15 bases map to TRBD2. CDR3 size: 17 residues. Germline CDR1 reads MNHNS; CDR2 reads SASEGT. Trimming took 4 bases from V and 3 from J; bases not matched to a gene: 1. The CDR3 is CASSVGLAGGGANVLTF. CDR3 sequence (DNA): TGTGCCAGCAGTGTGGGACTAGCGGGAGGTGGGGCCAACGTCCTGACTTTC.

This clonotype was seen repeatedly, ten times or more. The chain combines TRBV5-1 with TRBJ2-5, with 11 nucleotides matching TRBD2. The CDR3 runs to 14 residues. Germline V gives CDR1 SGHRS, CDR2 YFSETQ. V lost 4 bases, J lost 5 bases, and 4 bases stayed unmatched. CDR3 in amino acids: CASSGTSGRETQYF. In DNA form, the CDR3 reads TGCGCCAGCAGCGGGACTAGCGGCAGGGAGACCCAGTACTTC.

This clonotype has just a few counts. This sequence joins TRBV29-1 and TRBJ2-7, with a tentative D call TRBD1 (5 bases). With 4 bases removed from V and 4 bases from J, the gap between germline ends came to 11 bases. Looked up from germline, CDR1 is SQVTM and CDR2 is ANQGSEA. This CDR3 is built from 12 residues. The CDR3 bases are TGCAGCGTTGTGGGGCAGGGATACGAGCAGTACTTC. Translating it yields CSVVGQGYEQYF.

The chain couples TRBV29-1 to TRBJ2-1; 8 nucleotides align to TRBD2. Trimming took 6 bases from V and 4 from J; bases not matched to a gene: 8. Germline V gene lookup returns CDR1 SQVTM and CDR2 ANQGSEA. The CDR3 runs to 14 residues. CDR3 DNA sequence: TGCAGCGTCGAGACTAGCGCGAGTTACAATGAGCAGTTCTTC. It yields the protein CSVETSASYNEQFF.

The CDR3 reads CSARDRTSGRGTDTQYF. The CDR3 DNA reads as TGCAGTGCTAGAGATAGGACTAGCGGGAGAGGGACAGATACGCAGTATTTT. The chain combines TRBV20-1 with TRBJ2-3; 13 bases fit TRBD2. The germline V gene encodes CDR1 DFQATT and CDR2 SNEGSKA (reference sequence). The V and J ends lost 0 bases and 3 bases, in that order; junction bases with no gene match: 6. The CDR3 spans 17 residues.

The rearrangement links TRBV6-2 or TRBV6-3 to TRBJ1-5, with TRBD1 matching 7 bases. With V trimmed by 2 bases and J by 5 bases, 6 bases remained unmatched. This CDR3 has 15 residues. CDR1 MNHEY and CDR2 SVGEGT come from the germline V gene. CDR3 region: CASSYEGQTYQPQHF. The CDR3 DNA reads TGTGCCAGCAGTTACGAGGGACAGACCTATCAGCCCCAGCATTTT.

A single count supports this clonotype. CDR3 loop: CASSLEGQRTGELFF. CDR3 in DNA: TGCGCCAGCAGCTTGGAAGGCCAAAGGACCGGGGAGCTGTTTTTT. V gene TRBV5-1 combines with J gene TRBJ2-2; D not resolved. The ends were cut back, 0 bases at V and 5 bases at J, with 11 bases in the middle. Germline-derived CDR1 and CDR2 are SGHRS and YFSETQ. The CDR3 contains 15 residues.

A few counts support this clonotype. The chain employs TRBV5-1 and TRBJ2-7; D gene unclear. CDR1 and CDR2 (germline): SGHRS, YFSETQ. Trimming removed 4 bases from V and 3 bases from J, with 14 bases in between. This CDR3 spans 14 amino acids. The CDR3 DNA reads as TGCGCCAGCAGCGTTAAGTCCGTTAACTACGAGCAGTACTTC. Translation: CASSVKSVNYEQYF.

The gene calls are TRBV20-1 and TRBJ2-1, with 12 bases lining up with TRBD2. This CDR3 contains 14 residues. Germline V gives CDR1 DFQATT, CDR2 SNEGSKA (reference sequence). V lost 7 bases to trimming and J lost 4 bases; unmatched junction nucleotides: 5. The CDR3 loop reads CSVRTSGDYNEQFF. In nucleotides, the CDR3 is TGCAGTGTCCGGACTAGCGGGGATTACAATGAGCAGTTCTTC.